The clone carrying this T cell receptor beta chain showed up many times. Then a second PCR, running roughly 7 to 11 cycles, was carried out with a sample-barcoded 5' primer and a J-beta primer mix. Each of the cDNA molecules was tagged by a template-switch adaptor with 12 random nucleotides. Every individual sample yielded 2.5 million or more paired-end reads (each containing CDR3). TCRdb ran MiXCR on the 5' RACE reads and lists one entry per CDR3 protein. The sample shows about 670,000 distinct CDR3 sequences, 40% to 65% of them seen only once. Drawn from each donor were about 9 milliliters of peripheral blood. Per-sample yields of isolated PBMCs were at least 6 million. These data originate in a study of blood T cells in healthy people across ages. Germline-derived CDR1 and CDR2 are LGHNA and YNFKEQ. V was shortened by 0 bases and J by 9 bases, with 17 bases between the two germline ends. The CDR3 has 15 amino acids.

The chain is built from TRBV4-2 and TRBJ1-2; possibly TRBD1 for D (6 bases). Sequences were obtained from blood. The origin of this receptor is a woman of 80 years or more in good health. The CDR3 sequence is CASSQDHPGGASYTF. The CDR3 nucleotides read TGTGCCAGCAGCCAAGATCACCCTGGGGGGGCTAGCTACACCTTC.